The next 23 T cell receptor beta chains were all read from a single sample in a study of blood T cell repertoires in COVID-19. The method was immunoSEQ multiplex PCR; TCRdb's version includes in-frame clones alone and lacks a portion of them. Here the sample spans tens of thousands of clones, around 85% being singletons. Sequences were obtained from peripheral blood. These receptors came from a human donor in a cohort sampled during active COVID-19.

The genes are TRBV5-4 and TRBJ2-5; 7 bases align to TRBD1. Germline lookup yields CDR1 SGHNT and CDR2 YYREEE (reference sequence). V dropped 4 bases and J dropped 5; count of bases not matched to a gene: 14. This CDR3 has 16 amino acids. Written as DNA, the CDR3 is TGTGCCAGCAGCCCCCCAGGACAAGGGGGCAGGGAGACCCAGTACTTC. It translates to CASSPPGQGGRETQYF.

This clone was detected once. This chain uses TRBV3-1 (or the pseudogene TRBV3-2) with TRBJ2-1; 12 nucleotides line up with TRBD2. With V trimmed by 4 bases and J by 2 bases, 12 bases remained unmatched. Germline V lookup: CDR1 LGHDT, CDR2 YNNKEL (reference sequence). The CDR3 loop spans 19 amino acids. The CDR3 DNA reads as TGTGCCAGCAGCCTGATTGTAGCTAGCGGGAGGGGAACCTACAATGAGCAGTTCTTC. Translated: CASSLIVASGRGTYNEQFF.

The chain joins TRBV6-5 to TRBJ1-4; TRBD1 matches at 8 bases. The germline V gene encodes CDR1 MNHEY and CDR2 SVGAGI. The V and J ends lost 5 bases and 9 bases, in that order; junction bases with no gene match: 11. CDR3 size: 15 residues. The CDR3 loop is CASSPTTGASQKLFF. The CDR3 DNA reads as TGTGCCAGCAGTCCAACGACAGGGGCCTCCCAAAAACTGTTTTTT.

A single count supports this clone. V gene TRBV3-1 (or the pseudogene TRBV3-2) combines with J gene TRBJ1-1; TRBD1 matches 9 bases. CDR1 and CDR2 from the germline V gene are LGHDT and YNNKEL (reference sequence). The CDR3 is 11 amino acids. V lost 11 bases to trimming and J lost 6 bases; unmatched junction nucleotides: 4. The CDR3 nucleotides are TGTGCCGCAGGGACAGGGTCTGAAGCTTTCTTT. It yields the protein CAAGTGSEAFF.

The V and J genes are TRBV5-1 and TRBJ1-1; 11 bases line up with TRBD1. V gave up 0 bases and J gave up 0 bases; unmatched junction bases: 7. The CDR3 is 18 amino acids. In germline, CDR1 is SGHRS, CDR2 YFSETQ. CDR3 region: CASSLVGQGASMNTEAFF. Here the CDR3 DNA reads TGCGCCAGCAGCTTGGTTGGACAGGGGGCCTCGATGAACACTGAAGCTTTCTTT.

The chain uses TRBV30 and TRBJ1-5; no reliable D call. This CDR3 contains 14 residues. The V and J ends lost 1 base and 2 bases respectively, with 9 bases between them. Germline values: CDR1 GTSNPN, CDR2 SVGIG (reference sequence). The chain's CDR3 is CAWSGGLGNQPQHF. Written as DNA, the CDR3 is TGTGCCTGGAGTGGAGGACTGGGCAATCAGCCCCAGCATTTT.

The rearrangement uses TRBV6-5 and TRBJ1-2; D remains unclear. Trimming left V 10 bases short and J 3 bases short, with 12 bases between. CDR1 is MNHEY, CDR2 SVGAGI, per germline. The CDR3 spans 12 residues. This CDR3 is CATGKGDYGYTF. The CDR3 DNA is TGTGCCACCGGGAAGGGTGACTATGGCTACACCTTC.

This clone was counted once. The V gene is TRBV6-5, the J gene TRBJ1-1, with D possibly matching TRBD1 (5 bases). Germline CDR1 MNHEY, CDR2 SVGAGI. There are 14 residues in the CDR3. Trimming cost V 8 bases and J 0 bases, with 13 bases left between them. The CDR3 region is CASGAAPMNTEAFF. The CDR3, as DNA: TGTGCCAGCGGGGCAGCACCTATGAACACTGAAGCTTTCTTT.

About this clone: The identical CDR3 is also encoded by other nucleotide sequences in the sample. The V gene is TRBV18, the J gene TRBJ1-1; the D gene is possibly TRBD1 (6 bases). The V gene lost 2 bases and the J gene lost 2 bases, with 6 bases spanning the gap. Germline CDR1 and CDR2: KGHSH and LQKENI. The CDR3 length is 13 residues. CDR3 sequence: CASSPGGNTEAFF. DNA of the CDR3: TGTGCCAGCTCACCAGGGGGCAACACTGAAGCTTTCTTT.

CDR3 sequence reads: CASNQLRKQNVNTGELFF. In nucleotides, the CDR3 is TGTGCCAGCAACCAGCTTAGGAAACAGAACGTGAACACCGGGGAGCTGTTTTTT. V and J are TRBV7-9 and TRBJ2-2, with D unresolved. Trimming stripped 7 bases from V and 1 base from J, with 22 bases between. The CDR3 has 18 residues. CDR1 and CDR2 from the germline V gene are SEHNR and FQNEAQ (reference sequence).

The rearrangement joins TRBV12-3 or TRBV12-4 to TRBJ2-3; D unresolved. Trimming cost V 5 bases and J 3 bases, with 6 bases left between them. This CDR3 contains 12 residues. The chain's CDR3 is CASSPKTDTQYF. CDR3 DNA: TGTGCCAGCAGTCCTAAGACAGATACGCAGTATTTT.

The chain couples TRBV5-4 to TRBJ1-2; a possible D gene is TRBD1 (6 bases). Germline CDR1 reads SGHNT; CDR2 reads YYREEE (reference sequence). The CDR3 runs to 13 residues. The V end lost 1 base, the J end lost 4 bases, and 8 bases lay between the germline ends. This CDR3 is CASSLTGPYGYTF. CDR3 bases: TGTGCCAGCAGCTTGACAGGGCCCTATGGCTACACCTTC.

This clone showed up just once. The chain joins TRBV25-1 to TRBJ2-1; D may be TRBD1 (6 bases). Between the trimmed V and J ends, which lost 9 bases and 8 bases, there was a span of 17 bases. This CDR3 is built from 13 residues. Germline V CDR1 and CDR2: MGHDK, SYGVNS. Here the CDR3 DNA reads TGTGCCAGGGGCGAAGGGGGATGGGATGAGCAGTTCTTC. Translating it yields CARGEGGWDEQFF. Using reference TRBV25-1 and TRBJ2-1 for the parts outside the CDR3, the full variable domain is EADIYQTPRYLVIGTGKKITLECSQTMGHDKMYWYQQDPGMELHLIHYSYGVNSTEKGDLSSESTVSRIRTEHFPLTLESARPSHTSQYLCARGEGGWDEQFFGPGTRLTVL.

The genes are TRBV5-4 and TRBJ2-3; 8 bases match TRBD2. Germline V lookup: CDR1 SGHNT, CDR2 YYREEE (reference sequence). V lost 4 bases and J lost 6; bases outside the gene matches: 13. The CDR3 is 16 amino acids. CDR3 amino acids: CASSTGGRRFRDTQYF. Here the CDR3 DNA reads TGTGCCAGCAGCACGGGAGGGCGGCGTTTCCGGGATACGCAGTATTTT.

The rearrangement joins TRBV19 to TRBJ2-1; 12 nucleotides align to TRBD2. This CDR3 spans 16 amino acids. V gave up 5 bases and J gave up 2 bases; unmatched junction bases: 4. The germline CDR1 and CDR2 sequences are LNHDA and SQIVND (reference sequence). CDR3 sequence reads: CASSSSSGGAYNEQFF. The CDR3, as DNA: TGTGCCAGTAGTTCGTCTAGCGGGGGGGCCTACAATGAGCAGTTCTTC.

In DNA form, the CDR3 reads TGCGCCAGCAGCCCCCACGGGATCAGTCCCCACGAGCAGTACTTC. Protein sequence: CASSPHGISPHEQYF. J is TRBJ2-7 and V is TRBV4-1; D may be TRBD2 (5 bases). Germline CDR1 and CDR2: MGHRA and YSYEKL. Trimming left V 4 bases short and J 5 bases short, with 18 bases between. The CDR3 is 15 amino acids.

The chain employs TRBV12-3 or TRBV12-4 and TRBJ2-7, with 9 nucleotides matching TRBD1. This CDR3 is built from 13 residues. Trimming took 5 bases from V and 5 from J; bases not matched to a gene: 4. As DNA, the CDR3 is TGTGCCAGCAGTGACAGGGGGTACGACGAGCAGTACTTC. This codes for CASSDRGYDEQYF.

The count of this clone is one. The chain recombines TRBV7-9 with TRBJ1-1; D perhaps matches TRBD1 (6 bases). V lost 5 bases and J lost 1, with 17 bases in between. The V gene's germline CDR1 is SEHNR and CDR2 FQNEAQ (reference sequence). This CDR3 comprises 16 residues. The CDR3 spells CASSMGPGTRNTEAFF. The DNA of the CDR3 is TGTGCCAGCAGCATGGGGCCCGGGACAAGGAACACTGAAGCTTTCTTT.

This chain links TRBV12-3 or TRBV12-4 with TRBJ2-1; D may be TRBD1 (6 bases). CDR3 length: 12 residues. V lost 8 bases, J lost 7 bases, and 12 bases lay in between. The CDR3 DNA reads as TGTGCCAGCGGGGGCAGGGTTAATGAGCAGTTCTTC. This sequence encodes CASGGRVNEQFF.

This clone was observed a single time. This chain connects TRBV3-1 (or the pseudogene TRBV3-2) to TRBJ2-2; D perhaps matches TRBD2 (6 bases). Germline V lookup: CDR1 LGHDT, CDR2 YNNKEL (reference sequence). The V and J ends lost 0 bases and 7 bases respectively, with 21 bases between them. The CDR3 is 18 residues long. CDR3 in amino acids: CASSQDRGTTVRVGELFF. In DNA, the CDR3 is TGTGCCAGCAGCCAAGATCGGGGGACCACTGTGAGAGTCGGGGAGCTGTTTTTT.

The gene calls are TRBV30 and TRBJ2-2; 14 nucleotides match TRBD2. This CDR3 contains 15 residues. The V and J ends lost 8 bases and 4 bases, in that order; junction bases with no gene match: 6. Looked up from germline, CDR1 is GTSNPN and CDR2 is SVGIG (reference sequence). The CDR3: CASGTSGSGTGELFF. Written as DNA, the CDR3 is TGTGCCAGCGGGACTAGCGGGAGTGGCACCGGGGAGCTGTTTTTT.

V usage is TRBV5-1 and J usage is TRBJ1-4; D gene ambiguous. The CDR3 loop spans 15 amino acids. The V gene lost 0 bases and the J gene lost 5 bases, with 11 bases spanning the gap. The germline gives CDR1 SGHRS, CDR2 YFSETQ. The CDR3 region has the DNA TGCGCCAGCAGCTTGGGACTGGGTTACAATGAAAAACTGTTTTTT. It translates to CASSLGLGYNEKLFF.

The genes are TRBV6-5 and TRBJ1-2; TRBD1 is a possible D gene (6 bases). CDR1 MNHEY and CDR2 SVGAGI come from the germline V gene. This CDR3 contains 15 residues. With 7 bases removed from V and 2 bases from J, the gap between germline ends came to 17 bases. Here the CDR3 reads CASTRPGQPNYGYTF. As DNA, the CDR3 is TGTGCCAGCACCCGGCCAGGACAGCCGAACTATGGCTACACCTTC.